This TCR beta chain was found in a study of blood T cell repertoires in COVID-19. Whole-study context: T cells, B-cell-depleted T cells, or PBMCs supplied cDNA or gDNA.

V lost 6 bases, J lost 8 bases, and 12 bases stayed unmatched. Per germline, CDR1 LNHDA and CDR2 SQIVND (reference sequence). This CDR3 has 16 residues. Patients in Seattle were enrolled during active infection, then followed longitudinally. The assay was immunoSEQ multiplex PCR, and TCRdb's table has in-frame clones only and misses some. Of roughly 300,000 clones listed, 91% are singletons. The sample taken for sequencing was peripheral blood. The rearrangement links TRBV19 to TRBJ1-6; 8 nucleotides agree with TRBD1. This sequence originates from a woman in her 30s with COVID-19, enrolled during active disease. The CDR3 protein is CASRDRTGLGDSPLHF. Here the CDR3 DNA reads TGTGCCAGTAGGGATAGGACAGGGCTCGGCGATTCACCCCTCCACTTT.